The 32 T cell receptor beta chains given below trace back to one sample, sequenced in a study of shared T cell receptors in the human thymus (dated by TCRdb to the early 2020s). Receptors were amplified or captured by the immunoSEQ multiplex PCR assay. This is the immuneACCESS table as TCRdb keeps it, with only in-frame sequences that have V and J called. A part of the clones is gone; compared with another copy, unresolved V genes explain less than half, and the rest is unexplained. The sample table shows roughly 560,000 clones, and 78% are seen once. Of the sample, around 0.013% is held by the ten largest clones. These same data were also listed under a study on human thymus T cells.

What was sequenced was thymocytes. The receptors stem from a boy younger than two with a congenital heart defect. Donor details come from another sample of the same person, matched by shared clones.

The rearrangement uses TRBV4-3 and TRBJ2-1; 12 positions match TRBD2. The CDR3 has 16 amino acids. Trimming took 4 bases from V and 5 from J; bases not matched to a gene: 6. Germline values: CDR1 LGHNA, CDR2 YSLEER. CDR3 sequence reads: CASSPTPSGRDNEQFF. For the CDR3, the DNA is TGCGCCAGCAGCCCTACACCTAGCGGGAGGGACAATGAGCAGTTCTTC.

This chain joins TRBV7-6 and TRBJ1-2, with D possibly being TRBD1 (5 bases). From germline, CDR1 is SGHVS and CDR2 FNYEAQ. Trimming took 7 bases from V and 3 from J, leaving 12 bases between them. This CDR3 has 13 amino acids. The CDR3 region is CASKLGRDYGYTF. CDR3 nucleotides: TGTGCCAGCAAGTTGGGGCGAGACTATGGCTACACCTTC.

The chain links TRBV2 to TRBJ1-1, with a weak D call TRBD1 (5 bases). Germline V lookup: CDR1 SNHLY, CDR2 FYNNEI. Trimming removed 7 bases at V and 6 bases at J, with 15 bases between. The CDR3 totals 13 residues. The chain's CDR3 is CASKAGKAPEAFF. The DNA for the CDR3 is TGTGCCAGCAAGGCAGGGAAGGCGCCTGAAGCTTTCTTT.

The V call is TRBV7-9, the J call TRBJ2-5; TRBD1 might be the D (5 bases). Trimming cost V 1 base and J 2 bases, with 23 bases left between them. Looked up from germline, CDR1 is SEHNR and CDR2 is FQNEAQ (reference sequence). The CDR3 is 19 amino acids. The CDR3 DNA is TGTGCCAGCAGCTTAGAACTTAGGGCCGCTGTGTCAGGGCAAGAGACCCAGTACTTC. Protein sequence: CASSLELRAAVSGQETQYF. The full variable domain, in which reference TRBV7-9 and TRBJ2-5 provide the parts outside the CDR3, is DTGVSQNPRHKITKRGQNVTFRCDPISEHNRLYWYRQTLGQGPEFLTYFQNEAQLEKSRLLSDRFSAERPKGSFSTLEIQRTEQGDSAMYLCASSLELRAAVSGQETQYFGPGTRLLVL.

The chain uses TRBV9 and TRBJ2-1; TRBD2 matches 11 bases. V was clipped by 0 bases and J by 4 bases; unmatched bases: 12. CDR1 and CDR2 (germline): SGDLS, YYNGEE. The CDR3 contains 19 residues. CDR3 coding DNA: TGTGCCAGCAGCGTAGGCGAACTAGCGGGAGCTCTCGGATACAATGAGCAGTTCTTC. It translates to CASSVGELAGALGYNEQFF.

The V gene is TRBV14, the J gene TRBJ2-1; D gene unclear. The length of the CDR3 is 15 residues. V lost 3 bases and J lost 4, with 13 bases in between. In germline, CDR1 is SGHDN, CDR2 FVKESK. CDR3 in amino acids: CASSQCGHTYNEQFF. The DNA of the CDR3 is TGTGCCAGCAGCCAGTGTGGGCACACATACAATGAGCAGTTCTTC.

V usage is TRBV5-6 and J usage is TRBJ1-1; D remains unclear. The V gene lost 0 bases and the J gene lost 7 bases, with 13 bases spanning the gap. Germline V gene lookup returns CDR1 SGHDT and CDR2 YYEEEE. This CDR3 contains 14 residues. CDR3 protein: CASSLASDWGEAFF. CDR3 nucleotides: TGTGCCAGCAGCTTGGCTTCGGACTGGGGTGAAGCTTTCTTT.

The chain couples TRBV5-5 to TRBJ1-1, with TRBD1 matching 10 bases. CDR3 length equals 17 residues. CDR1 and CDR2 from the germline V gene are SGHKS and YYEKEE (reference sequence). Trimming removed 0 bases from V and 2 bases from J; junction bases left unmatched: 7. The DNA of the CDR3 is TGTGCCAGCAGCTTGGAGCGGGACAGGGGAGGAAACACTGAAGCTTTCTTT. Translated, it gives CASSLERDRGGNTEAFF.

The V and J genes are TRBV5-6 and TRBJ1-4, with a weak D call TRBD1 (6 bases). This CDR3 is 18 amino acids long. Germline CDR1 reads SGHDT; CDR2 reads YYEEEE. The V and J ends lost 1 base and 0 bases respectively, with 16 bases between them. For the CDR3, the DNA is TGTGCCAGCAGCTTGAGGGACAAGGGATTTGCAACTAATGAAAAACTGTTTTTT. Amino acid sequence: CASSLRDKGFATNEKLFF.

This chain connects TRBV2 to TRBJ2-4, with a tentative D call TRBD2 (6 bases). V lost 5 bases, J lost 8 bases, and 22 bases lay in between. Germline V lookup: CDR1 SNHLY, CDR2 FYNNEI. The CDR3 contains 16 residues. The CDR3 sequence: CASSPPPGGEEDIQYF. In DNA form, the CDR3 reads TGTGCCAGCAGTCCCCCCCCCGGGGGAGAGGAGGACATTCAGTACTTC.

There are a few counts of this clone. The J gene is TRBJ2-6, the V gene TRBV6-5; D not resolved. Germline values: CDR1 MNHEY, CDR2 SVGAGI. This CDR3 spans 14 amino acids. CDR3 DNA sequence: TGTGCAACACCCGGGTCCTCTGGGGCCAACGTCCTGACTTTC. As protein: CATPGSSGANVLTF.

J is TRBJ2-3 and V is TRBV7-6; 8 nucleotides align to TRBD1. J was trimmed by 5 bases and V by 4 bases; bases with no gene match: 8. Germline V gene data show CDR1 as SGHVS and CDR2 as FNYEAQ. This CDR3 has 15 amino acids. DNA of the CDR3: TGTGCCAGCAGCTCACCGGACAGGGCGAAAGATACGCAGTATTTT. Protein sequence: CASSSPDRAKDTQYF. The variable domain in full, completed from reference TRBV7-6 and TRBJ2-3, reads GAGVSQSPRYKVTKRGQDVALRCDPISGHVSLYWYRQALGQGPEFLTYFNYEAQQDKSGLPNDRFSAERPEGSISTLTIQRTEQRDSAMYRCASSSPDRAKDTQYFGPGTRLTVL.

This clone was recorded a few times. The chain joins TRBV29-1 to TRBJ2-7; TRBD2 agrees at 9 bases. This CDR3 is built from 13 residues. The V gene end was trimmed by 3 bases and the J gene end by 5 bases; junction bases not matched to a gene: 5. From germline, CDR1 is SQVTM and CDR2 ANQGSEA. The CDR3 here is CSVEAGGPNEQYF. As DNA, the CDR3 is TGCAGCGTTGAGGCGGGAGGGCCCAACGAGCAGTACTTC.

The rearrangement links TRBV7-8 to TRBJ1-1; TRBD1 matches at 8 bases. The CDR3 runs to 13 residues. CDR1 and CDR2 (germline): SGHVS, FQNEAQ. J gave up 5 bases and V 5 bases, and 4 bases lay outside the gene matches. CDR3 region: CASSAQGATEAFF. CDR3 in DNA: TGTGCCAGCAGCGCTCAGGGGGCGACTGAAGCTTTCTTT.

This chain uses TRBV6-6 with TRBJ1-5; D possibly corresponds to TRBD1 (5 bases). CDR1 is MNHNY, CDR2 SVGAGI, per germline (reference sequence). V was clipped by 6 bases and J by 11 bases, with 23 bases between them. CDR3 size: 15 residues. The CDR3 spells CASSPSPDYRWSQHF. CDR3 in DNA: TGTGCCAGCAGCCCCTCCCCGGACTACAGGTGGTCCCAGCATTTT.

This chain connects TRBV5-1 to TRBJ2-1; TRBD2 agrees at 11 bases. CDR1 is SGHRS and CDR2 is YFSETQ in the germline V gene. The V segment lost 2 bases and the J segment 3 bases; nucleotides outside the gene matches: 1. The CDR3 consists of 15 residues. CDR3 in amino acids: CASSFSGRVYNEQFF. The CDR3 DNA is TGCGCCAGCAGCTTTAGCGGGAGGGTCTACAATGAGCAGTTCTTC.

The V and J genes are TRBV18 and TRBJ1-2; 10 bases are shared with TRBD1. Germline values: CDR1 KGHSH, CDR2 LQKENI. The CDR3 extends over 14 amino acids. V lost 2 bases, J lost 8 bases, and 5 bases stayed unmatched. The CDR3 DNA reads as TGTGCCAGCTCACCAAGGGGGACAGGGGAAGGCTACACCTTC. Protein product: CASSPRGTGEGYTF.

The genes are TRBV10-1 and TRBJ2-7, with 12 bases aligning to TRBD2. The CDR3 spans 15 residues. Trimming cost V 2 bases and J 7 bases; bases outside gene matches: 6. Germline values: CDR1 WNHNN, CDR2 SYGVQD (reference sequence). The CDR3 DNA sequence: TGCGCCAGCAGTGAGAGACTAGCGGGAGAGGGGGAGCAGTACTTC. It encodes CASSERLAGEGEQYF.

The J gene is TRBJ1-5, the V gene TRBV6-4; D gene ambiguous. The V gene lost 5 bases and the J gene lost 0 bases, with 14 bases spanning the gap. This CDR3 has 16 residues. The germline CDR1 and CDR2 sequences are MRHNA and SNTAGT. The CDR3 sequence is CASSSWQDVSNQPQHF. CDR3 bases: TGTGCCAGCAGTTCCTGGCAGGATGTTAGCAATCAGCCCCAGCATTTT.

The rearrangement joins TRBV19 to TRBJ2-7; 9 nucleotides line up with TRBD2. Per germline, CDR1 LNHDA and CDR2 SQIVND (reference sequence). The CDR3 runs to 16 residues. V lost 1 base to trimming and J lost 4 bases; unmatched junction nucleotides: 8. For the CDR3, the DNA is TGTGCCAGTAGTATAGCAGCGGGGGGTTCCGATTACGAGCAGTACTTC. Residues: CASSIAAGGSDYEQYF. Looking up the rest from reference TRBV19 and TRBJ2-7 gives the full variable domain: DGGITQSPKYLFRKEGQNVTLSCEQNLNHDAMYWYRQDPGQGLRLIYYSQIVNDFQKGDIAEGYSVSREKKESFPLTVTSAQKNPTAFYLCASSIAAGGSDYEQYFGPGTRLTVT.

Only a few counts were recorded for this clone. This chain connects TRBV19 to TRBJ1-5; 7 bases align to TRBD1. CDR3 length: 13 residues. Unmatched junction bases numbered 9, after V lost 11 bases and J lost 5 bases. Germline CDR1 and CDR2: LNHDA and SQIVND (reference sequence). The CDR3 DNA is TGTGCCGGGGGACAGACCAATCATCAGCCCCAGCATTTT. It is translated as CAGGQTNHQPQHF.

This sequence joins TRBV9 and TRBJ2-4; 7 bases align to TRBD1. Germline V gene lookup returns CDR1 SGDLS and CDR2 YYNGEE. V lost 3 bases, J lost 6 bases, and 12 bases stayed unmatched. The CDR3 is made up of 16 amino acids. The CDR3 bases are TGTGCCAGCAGCGCCACTCGGGGACAGCGAACAAACATTCAGTACTTC. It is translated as CASSATRGQRTNIQYF.

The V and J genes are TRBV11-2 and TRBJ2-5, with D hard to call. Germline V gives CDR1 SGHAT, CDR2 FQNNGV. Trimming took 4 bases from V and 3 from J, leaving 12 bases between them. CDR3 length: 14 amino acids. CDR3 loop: CASSSTSAEETQYF. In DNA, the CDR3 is TGTGCCAGCAGCTCCACCAGCGCCGAAGAGACCCAGTACTTC.

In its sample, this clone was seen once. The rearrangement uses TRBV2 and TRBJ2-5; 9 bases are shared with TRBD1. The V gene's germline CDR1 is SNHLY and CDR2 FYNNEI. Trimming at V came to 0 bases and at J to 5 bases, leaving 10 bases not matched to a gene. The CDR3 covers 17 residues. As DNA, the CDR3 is TGTGCCAGCAGTGAAGCTGTAAGACAGGGGGTATGGGAGACCCAGTACTTC. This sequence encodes CASSEAVRQGVWETQYF.

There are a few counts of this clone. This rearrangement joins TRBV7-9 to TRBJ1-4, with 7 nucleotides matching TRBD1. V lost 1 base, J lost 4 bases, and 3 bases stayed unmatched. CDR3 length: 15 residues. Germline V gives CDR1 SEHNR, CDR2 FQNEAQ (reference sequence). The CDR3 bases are TGTGCCAGCAGCTTAGAAGGGGGCGTTAATGAAAAACTGTTTTTT. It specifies CASSLEGGVNEKLFF.

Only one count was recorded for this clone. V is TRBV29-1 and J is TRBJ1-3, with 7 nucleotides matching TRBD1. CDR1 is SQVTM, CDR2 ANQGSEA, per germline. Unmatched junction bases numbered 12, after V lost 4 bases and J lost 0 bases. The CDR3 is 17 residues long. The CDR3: CSVGVDREGSSGNTIYF. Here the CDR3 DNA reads TGCAGCGTTGGAGTCGACAGGGAAGGATCCTCTGGAAACACCATATATTTT.

CDR3 nucleotide sequence: TGTGCCTGGAGTGTACGGGGGTTTCAGCCCCAGCATTTT. Translating gives CAWSVRGFQPQHF. This chain uses TRBV30 with TRBJ1-5, with TRBD1 as a possible D gene (5 bases). V lost 0 bases to trimming and J lost 6 bases, with 9 bases between them. Germline V gene sequence: CDR1 GTSNPN, CDR2 SVGIG (reference sequence). The CDR3 covers 13 residues.

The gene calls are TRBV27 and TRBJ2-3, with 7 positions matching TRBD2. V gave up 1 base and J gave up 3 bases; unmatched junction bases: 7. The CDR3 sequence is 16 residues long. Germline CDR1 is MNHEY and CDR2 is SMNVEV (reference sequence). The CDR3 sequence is CASSLWEGSWTDTQYF. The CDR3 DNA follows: TGTGCCAGCAGTTTATGGGAGGGAAGTTGGACAGATACGCAGTATTTT.

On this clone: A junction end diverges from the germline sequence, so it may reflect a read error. CDR3 in amino acids: CATSARSSGSPETQYF. DNA of the CDR3: TGTGCCACCAGCGCTCGCAGTAGCGGGAGCCCAGAGACCCAGTACTTC. The V and J genes are TRBV7-2 and TRBJ2-5, with 9 bases that match TRBD2. This CDR3 has 16 residues. From germline, CDR1 is SGHTA and CDR2 FQGNSA.

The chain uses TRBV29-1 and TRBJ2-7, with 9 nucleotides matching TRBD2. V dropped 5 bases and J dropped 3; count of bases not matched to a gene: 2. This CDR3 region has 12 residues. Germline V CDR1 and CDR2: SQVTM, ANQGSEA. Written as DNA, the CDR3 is TGCAGCGTTCGTAGCGGGAGCTACGAGCAGTACTTC. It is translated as CSVRSGSYEQYF.

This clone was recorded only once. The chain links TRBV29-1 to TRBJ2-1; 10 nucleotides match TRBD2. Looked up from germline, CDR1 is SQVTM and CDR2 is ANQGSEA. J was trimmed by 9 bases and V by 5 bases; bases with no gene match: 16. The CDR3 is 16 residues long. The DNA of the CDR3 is TGCAGCGTTTTCGGTGGGACTAGCGCCAGGGTGGGTGAGCAGTTCTTC. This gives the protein CSVFGGTSARVGEQFF.

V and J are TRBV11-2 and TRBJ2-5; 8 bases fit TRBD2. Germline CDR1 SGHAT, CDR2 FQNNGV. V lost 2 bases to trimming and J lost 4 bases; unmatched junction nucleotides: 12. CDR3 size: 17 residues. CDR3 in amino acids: CASSLRSQRERGETQYF. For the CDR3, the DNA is TGTGCCAGCAGCTTAAGGTCCCAGCGGGAGAGAGGAGAGACCCAGTACTTC.